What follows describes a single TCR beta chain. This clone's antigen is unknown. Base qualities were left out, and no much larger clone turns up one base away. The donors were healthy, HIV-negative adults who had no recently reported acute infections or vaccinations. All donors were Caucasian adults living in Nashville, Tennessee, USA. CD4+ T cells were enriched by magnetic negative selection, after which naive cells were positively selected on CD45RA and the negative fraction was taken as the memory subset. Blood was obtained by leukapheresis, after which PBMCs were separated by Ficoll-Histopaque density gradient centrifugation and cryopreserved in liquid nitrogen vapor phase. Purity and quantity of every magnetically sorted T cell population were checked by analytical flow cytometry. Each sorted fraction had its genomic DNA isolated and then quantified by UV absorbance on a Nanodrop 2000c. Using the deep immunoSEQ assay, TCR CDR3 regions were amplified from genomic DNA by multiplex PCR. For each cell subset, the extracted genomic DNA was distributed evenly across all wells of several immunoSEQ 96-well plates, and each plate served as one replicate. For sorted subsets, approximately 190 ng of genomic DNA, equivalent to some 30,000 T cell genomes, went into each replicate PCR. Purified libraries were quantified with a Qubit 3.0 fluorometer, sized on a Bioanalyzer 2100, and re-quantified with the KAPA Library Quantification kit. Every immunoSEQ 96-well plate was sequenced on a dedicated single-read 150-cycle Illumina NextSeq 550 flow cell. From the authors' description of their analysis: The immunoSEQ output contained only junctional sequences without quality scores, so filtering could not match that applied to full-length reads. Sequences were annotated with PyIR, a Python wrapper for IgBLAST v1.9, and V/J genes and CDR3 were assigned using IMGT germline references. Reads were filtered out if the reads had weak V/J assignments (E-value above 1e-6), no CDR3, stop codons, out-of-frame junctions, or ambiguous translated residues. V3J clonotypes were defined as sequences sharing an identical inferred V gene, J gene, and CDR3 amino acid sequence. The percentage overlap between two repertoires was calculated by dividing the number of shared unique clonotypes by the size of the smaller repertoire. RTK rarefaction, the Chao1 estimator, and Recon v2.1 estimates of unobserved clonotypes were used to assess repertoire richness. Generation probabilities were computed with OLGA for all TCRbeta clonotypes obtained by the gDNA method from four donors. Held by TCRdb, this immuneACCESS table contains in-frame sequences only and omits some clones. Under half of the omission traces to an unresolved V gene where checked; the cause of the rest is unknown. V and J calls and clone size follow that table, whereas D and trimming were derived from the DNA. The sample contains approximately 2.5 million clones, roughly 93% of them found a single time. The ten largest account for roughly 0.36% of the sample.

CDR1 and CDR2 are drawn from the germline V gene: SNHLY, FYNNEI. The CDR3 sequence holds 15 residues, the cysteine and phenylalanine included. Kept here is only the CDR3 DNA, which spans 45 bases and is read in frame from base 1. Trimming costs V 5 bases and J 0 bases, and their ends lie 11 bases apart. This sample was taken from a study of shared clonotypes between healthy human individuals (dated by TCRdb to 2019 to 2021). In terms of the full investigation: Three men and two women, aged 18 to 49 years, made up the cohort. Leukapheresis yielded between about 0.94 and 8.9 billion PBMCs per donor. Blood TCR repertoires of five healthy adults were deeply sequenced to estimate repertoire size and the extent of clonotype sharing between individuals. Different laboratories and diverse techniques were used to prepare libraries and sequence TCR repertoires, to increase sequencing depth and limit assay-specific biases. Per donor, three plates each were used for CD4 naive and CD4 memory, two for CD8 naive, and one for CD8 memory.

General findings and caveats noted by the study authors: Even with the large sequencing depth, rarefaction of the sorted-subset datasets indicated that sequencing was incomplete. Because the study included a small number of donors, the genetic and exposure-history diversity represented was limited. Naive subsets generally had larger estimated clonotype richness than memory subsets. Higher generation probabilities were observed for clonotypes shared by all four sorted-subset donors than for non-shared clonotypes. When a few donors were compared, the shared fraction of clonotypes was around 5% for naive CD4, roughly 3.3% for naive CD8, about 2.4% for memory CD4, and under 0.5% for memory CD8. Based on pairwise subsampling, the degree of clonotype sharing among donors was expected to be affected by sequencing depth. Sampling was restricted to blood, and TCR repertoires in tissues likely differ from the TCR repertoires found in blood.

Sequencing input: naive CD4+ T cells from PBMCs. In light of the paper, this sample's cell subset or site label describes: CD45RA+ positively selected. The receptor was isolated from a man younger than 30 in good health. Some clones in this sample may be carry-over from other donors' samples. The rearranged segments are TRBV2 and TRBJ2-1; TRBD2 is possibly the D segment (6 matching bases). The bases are TGTGCCAGCAGTCTCCTAGCGTTCTCCTACAATGAGCAGTTCTTC. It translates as CASSLLAFSYNEQFF.